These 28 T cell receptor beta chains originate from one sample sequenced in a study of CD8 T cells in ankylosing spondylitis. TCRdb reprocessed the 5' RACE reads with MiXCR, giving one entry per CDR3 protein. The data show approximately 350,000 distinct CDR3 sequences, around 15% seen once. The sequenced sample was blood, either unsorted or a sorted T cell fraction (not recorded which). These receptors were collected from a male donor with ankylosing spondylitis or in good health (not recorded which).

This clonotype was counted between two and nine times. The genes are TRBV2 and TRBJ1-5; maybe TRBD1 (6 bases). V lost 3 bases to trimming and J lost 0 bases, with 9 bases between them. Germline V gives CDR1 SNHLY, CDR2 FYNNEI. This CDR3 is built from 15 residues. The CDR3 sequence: CASSDGGYSNQPQHF. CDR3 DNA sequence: TGTGCCAGCAGTGATGGGGGCTATAGCAATCAGCCCCAGCATTTT.

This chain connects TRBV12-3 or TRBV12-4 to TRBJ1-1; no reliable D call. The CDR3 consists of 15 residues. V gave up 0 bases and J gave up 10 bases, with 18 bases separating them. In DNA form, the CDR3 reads TGTGCCAGCAGTTTAGCGTTAATTACGGACGAACGAGCTTTCTTT. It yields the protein CASSLALITDERAFF.

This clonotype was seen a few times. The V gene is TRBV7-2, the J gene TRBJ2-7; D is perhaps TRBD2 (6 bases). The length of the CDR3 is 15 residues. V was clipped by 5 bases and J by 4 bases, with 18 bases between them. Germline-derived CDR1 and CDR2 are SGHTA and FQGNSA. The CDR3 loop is CASSARDFPLYEQYF. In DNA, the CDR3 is TGTGCCAGCAGCGCCCGGGACTTCCCCTTATACGAGCAGTACTTC.

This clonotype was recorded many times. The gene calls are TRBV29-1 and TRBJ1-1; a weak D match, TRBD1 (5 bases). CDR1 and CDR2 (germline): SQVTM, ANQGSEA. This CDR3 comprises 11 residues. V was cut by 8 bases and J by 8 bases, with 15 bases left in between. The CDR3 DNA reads TGCAGCCACGACAGAGGACCAGAAGCTTTCTTT. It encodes CSHDRGPEAFF. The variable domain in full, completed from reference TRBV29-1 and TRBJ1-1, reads SAVISQKPSRDICQRGTSLTIQCQVDSQVTMMFWYRQQPGQSLTLIATANQGSEATYESGFVIDKFPISRPNLTFSTLTVSNMSPEDSSIYLCSHDRGPEAFFGQGTRLTVV.

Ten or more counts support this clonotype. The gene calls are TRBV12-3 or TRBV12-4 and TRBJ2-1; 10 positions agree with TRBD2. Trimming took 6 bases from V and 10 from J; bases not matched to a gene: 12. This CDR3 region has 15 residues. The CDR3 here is CASRYGAGGPQEQFF. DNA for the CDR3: TGTGCCAGCAGATACGGAGCGGGAGGGCCACAGGAGCAGTTCTTC.

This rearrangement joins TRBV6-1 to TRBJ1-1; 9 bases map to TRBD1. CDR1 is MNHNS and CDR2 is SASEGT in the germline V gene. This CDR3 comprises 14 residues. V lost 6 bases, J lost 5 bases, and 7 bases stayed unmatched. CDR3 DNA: TGTGCCAGCAGGCTCGGGACAGGGACGACTGAAGCTTTCTTT. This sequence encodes CASRLGTGTTEAFF.

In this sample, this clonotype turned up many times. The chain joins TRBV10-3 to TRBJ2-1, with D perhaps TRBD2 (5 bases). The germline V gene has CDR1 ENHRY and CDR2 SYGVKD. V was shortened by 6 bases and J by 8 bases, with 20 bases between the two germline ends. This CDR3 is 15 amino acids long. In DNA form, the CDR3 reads TGTGCCATCAGCAACCGGGAAGACGCCACTTATGAGCAGTTCTTC. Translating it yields CAISNREDATYEQFF.

For the CDR3, the DNA is TGCGCCAGCAGCCATGACCGGGACAGGGGGTATGATGGCTACACCTTC. The encoded protein is CASSHDRDRGYDGYTF. This chain connects TRBV4-1 to TRBJ1-2; TRBD1 agrees at 11 bases. CDR1 and CDR2 (germline): MGHRA, YSYEKL. The junction had 9 bases not matched to a gene; V was cut back by 3 bases and J by 6 bases. This CDR3 is built from 16 residues.

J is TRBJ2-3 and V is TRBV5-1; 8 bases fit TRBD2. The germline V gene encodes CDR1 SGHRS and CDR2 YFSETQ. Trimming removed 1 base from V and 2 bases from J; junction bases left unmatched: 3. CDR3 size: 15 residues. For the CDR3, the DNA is TGCGCCAGCAGCTTGATTAGCGGGGACACAGATACGCAGTATTTT. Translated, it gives CASSLISGDTDTQYF.

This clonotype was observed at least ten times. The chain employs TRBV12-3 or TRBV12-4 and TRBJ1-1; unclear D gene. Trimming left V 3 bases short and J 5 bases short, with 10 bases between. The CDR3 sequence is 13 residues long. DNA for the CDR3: TGTGCCAGCAGTTTGGGGTGGTTGACTGAAGCTTTCTTT. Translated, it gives CASSLGWLTEAFF.

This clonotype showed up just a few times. CDR3: CASSRSGRARETQYF. CDR3 nucleotides: TGTGCCAGCAGTCGAAGCGGGAGGGCCAGGGAGACCCAGTACTTC. The chain joins TRBV6-1 to TRBJ2-5, with TRBD2 matching 10 bases. CDR3 length equals 15 residues. J was trimmed by 5 bases and V by 5 bases; bases with no gene match: 8. Germline V gene lookup returns CDR1 MNHNS and CDR2 SASEGT.

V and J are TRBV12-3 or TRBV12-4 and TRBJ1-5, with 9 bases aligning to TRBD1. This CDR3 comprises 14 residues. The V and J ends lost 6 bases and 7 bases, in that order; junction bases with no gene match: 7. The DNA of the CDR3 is TGTGCCAGCAGATCTACAGGGGGCAGGCAGCCCCAGCATTTT. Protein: CASRSTGGRQPQHF.

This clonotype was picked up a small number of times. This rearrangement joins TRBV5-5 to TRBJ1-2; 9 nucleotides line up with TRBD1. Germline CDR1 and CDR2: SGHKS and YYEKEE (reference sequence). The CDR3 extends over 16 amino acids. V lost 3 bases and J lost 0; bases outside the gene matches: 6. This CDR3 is CASSSLRDRANYGYTF. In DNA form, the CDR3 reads TGTGCCAGCAGCTCGTTACGGGACAGGGCTAACTATGGCTACACCTTC.

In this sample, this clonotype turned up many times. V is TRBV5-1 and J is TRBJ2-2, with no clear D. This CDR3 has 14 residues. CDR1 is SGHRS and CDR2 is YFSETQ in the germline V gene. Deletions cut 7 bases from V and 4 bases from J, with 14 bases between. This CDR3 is CASDLLGTTGELFF. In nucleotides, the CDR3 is TGCGCCAGCGATCTTTTGGGAACCACCGGGGAGCTGTTTTTT.

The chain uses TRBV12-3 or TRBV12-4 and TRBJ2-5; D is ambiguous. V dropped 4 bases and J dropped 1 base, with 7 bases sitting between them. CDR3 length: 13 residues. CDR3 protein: CASSWNSQETQYF. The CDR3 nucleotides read TGTGCCAGCAGTTGGAACAGCCAAGAGACCCAGTACTTC.

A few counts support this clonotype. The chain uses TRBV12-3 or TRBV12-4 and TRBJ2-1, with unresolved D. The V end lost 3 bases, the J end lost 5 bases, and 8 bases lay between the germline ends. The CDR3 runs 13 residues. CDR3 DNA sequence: TGTGCCAGCAGTTTGCTAGGCCACAATGAGCAGTTCTTC. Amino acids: CASSLLGHNEQFF.

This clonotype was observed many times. The CDR3 DNA sequence: TGTGCCAGCAGTCATCCCGGGACCCACTATGGCTACACCTTC. This gives the protein CASSHPGTHYGYTF. This chain joins TRBV12-3 or TRBV12-4 and TRBJ1-2; D is possibly TRBD1 (5 bases). Trimming left V 5 bases short and J 3 bases short, with 13 bases between. The CDR3 length is 14 residues.

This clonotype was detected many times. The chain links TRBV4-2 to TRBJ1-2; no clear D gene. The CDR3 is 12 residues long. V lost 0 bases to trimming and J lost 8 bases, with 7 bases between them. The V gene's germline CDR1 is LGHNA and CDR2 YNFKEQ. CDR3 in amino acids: CASSQEARGYTF. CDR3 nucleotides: TGTGCCAGCAGCCAAGAGGCTCGGGGCTACACCTTC.

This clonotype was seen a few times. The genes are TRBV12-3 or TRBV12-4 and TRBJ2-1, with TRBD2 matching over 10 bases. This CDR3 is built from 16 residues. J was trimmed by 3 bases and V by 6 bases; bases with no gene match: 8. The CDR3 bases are TGTGCCAGCAGCTCTCAAACTAGCGGGGTCTACAATGAGCAGTTCTTC. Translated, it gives CASSSQTSGVYNEQFF.

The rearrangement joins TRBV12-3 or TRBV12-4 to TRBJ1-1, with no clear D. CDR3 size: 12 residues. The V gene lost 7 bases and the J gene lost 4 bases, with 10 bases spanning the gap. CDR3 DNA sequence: TGTGCCAGCAAGAGGAGTGGCACTGAAGCTTTCTTT. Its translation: CASKRSGTEAFF.

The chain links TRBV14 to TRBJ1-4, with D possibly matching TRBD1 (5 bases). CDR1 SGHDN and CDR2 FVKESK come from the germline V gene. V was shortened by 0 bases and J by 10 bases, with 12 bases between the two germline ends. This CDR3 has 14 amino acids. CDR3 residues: CASSQEGGVGKLFF. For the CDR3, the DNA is TGTGCCAGCAGCCAAGAGGGGGGAGTTGGAAAACTGTTTTTT.

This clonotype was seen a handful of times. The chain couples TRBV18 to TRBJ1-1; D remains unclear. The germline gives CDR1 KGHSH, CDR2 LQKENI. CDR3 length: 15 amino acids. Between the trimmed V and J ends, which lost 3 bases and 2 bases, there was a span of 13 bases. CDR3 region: CASSPPGGYNTEAFF. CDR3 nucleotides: TGTGCCAGCTCACCGCCTGGCGGGTACAACACTGAAGCTTTCTTT.

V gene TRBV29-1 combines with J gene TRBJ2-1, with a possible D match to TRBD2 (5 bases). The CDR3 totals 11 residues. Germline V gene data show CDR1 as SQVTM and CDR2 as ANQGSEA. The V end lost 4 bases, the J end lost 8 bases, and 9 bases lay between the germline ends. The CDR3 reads CSVAARDEQFF. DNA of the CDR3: TGCAGCGTTGCGGCGAGGGATGAGCAGTTCTTC.

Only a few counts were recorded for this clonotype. DNA of the CDR3: TGCAGTGCTAGGAGACAGGGATTGGATGAAAAACTGTTTTTT. Translated, it gives CSARRQGLDEKLFF. The chain recombines TRBV20-1 with TRBJ1-4; 7 positions agree with TRBD1. The CDR3 is made up of 14 amino acids. Germline trimming cut 3 bases from V and 6 bases from J; bases unmatched to any gene: 7. CDR1 and CDR2 from the germline V gene are DFQATT and SNEGSKA (reference sequence).

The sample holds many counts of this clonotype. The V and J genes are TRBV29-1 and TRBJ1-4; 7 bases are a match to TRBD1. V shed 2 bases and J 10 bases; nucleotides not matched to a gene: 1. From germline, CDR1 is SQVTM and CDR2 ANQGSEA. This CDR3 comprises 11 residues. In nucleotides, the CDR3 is TGCAGCGTTGAATGGGACAGAAAACTGTTTTTT. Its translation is CSVEWDRKLFF.

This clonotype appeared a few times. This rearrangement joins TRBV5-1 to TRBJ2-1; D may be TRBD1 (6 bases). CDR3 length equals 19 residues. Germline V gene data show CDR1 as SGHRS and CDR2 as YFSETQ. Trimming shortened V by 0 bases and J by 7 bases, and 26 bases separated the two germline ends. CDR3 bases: TGCGCCAGCAGCTTGGCCCGGTATGTTGGGGGCGCAAATTCGAATGAGCAGTTCTTC. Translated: CASSLARYVGGANSNEQFF.

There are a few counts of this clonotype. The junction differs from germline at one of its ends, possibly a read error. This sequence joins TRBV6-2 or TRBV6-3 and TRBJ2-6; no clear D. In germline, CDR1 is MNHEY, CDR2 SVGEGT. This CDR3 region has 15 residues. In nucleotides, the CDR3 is TGTGCCAGCAGCTACTTTGGGGCTGGGGCCAACGTCCTGACTTTC. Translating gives CASSYFGAGANVLTF.

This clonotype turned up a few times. The CDR3 coding sequence is TGCAGCGTTGAAGATCTCGGGGGCTATGCTTTCTTT. It codes for CSVEDLGGYAFF. The J gene is TRBJ1-1, the V gene TRBV29-1; tentatively, D is TRBD1 (6 bases). Germline V gives CDR1 SQVTM, CDR2 ANQGSEA. V shed 0 bases and J shed 11 bases, with 13 bases lying between them. The CDR3 extends over 12 amino acids.